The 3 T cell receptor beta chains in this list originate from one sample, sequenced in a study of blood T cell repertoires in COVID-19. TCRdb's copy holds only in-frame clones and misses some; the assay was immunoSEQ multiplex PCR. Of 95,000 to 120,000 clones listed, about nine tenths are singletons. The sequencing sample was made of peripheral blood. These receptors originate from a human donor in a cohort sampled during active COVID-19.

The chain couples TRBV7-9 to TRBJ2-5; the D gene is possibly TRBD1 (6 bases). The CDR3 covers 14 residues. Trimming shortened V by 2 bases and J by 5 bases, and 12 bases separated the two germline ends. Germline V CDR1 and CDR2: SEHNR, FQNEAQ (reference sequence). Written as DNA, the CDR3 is TGTGCCAGCAGCTTACAGGGGTTGGCGGAGACCCAGTACTTC. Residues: CASSLQGLAETQYF.

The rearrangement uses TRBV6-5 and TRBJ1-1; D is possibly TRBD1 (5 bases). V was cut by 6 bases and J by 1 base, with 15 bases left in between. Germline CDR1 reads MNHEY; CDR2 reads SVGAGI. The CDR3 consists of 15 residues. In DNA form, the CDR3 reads TGTGCCAGCAGCCATCAAGGGGTGGGGAACACTGAAGCTTTCTTT. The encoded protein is CASSHQGVGNTEAFF.

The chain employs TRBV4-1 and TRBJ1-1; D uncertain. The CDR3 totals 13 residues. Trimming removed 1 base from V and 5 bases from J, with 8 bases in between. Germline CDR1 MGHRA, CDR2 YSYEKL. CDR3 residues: CASSQGPGTEAFF. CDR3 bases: TGCGCCAGCAGCCAAGGGCCGGGGACTGAAGCTTTCTTT.